The clone carrying this T cell receptor (beta chain) was observed a handful of times. Its antigen is as yet unknown. Hyperthyroidism had been newly diagnosed in patients aged 18 to 65, and its duration was under 2 months. 9 to 10 ml fresh peripheral blood yielded the PBMCs. Germline assignment: CDR1 SGHVS and CDR2 FNYEAQ. The CDR3 is made up of 15 amino acids. Trimming removed 4 bases from V and 4 bases from J, with 15 bases in between. RNA transcripts were the template for amplifying TCR beta CDR3 regions. First-round RT-PCR of the TCR CDR3 relied on the HTBI primer set. MiXCR was run by TCRdb on the multiplex PCR reads, yielding one entry per CDR3 protein. Here the sample spans roughly 720,000 distinct CDR3 sequences, 15% to 20% being singletons. These data originate in a study of T cells in Graves' hyperthyroidism and ophthalmopathy. Study-wide findings and caveats: Most expanded thyroid clonotypes above 0.001 recurred in blood.

This chain joins TRBV7-6 and TRBJ2-3; the D gene is possibly TRBD2 (6 bases). This TCR came from a man aged 50-59 years with Graves' hyperthyroidism. The sequenced sample was blood. In nucleotides, the CDR3 is TGTGCCAGCAGCTCCTCGCCGGGGGTGGCAGATACGCAGTATTTT. This encodes CASSSSPGVADTQYF.